The 9 T cell receptor beta chains given below trace back to one sample, sequenced in a study of cytomegalovirus exposure and HLA in healthy donors. PCR primers comprised 60 Vbeta and 13 Jbeta primers. Assay used: immunoSEQ multiplex PCR; TCRdb lists only in-frame clones, some missing. The sample includes about 200,000 clones, around three quarters of them seen just once. The sequencing sample was made of PBMCs. The source of these receptors is a man aged 35-49 years in good health and CMV-seronegative.

The chain uses TRBV10-3 and TRBJ2-5, with 7 nucleotides matching TRBD1. The trim removed 0 bases at V and 4 bases at J, leaving 2 bases unmatched. Germline V gene sequence: CDR1 ENHRY, CDR2 SYGVKD. This CDR3 is 14 amino acids long. The CDR3 sequence: CAISESQGRETQYF. The CDR3 DNA is TGTGCCATCAGTGAGTCACAGGGGCGAGAGACCCAGTACTTC.

The V gene is TRBV7-8, the J gene TRBJ1-5; D may be TRBD1 (5 bases). Germline loops: CDR1 SGHVS, CDR2 FQNEAQ. V lost 1 base, J lost 0 bases, and 13 bases lay in between. This CDR3 spans 17 amino acids. Written as DNA, the CDR3 is TGTGCCAGCAGCTTAGACAACAGGTTCCTTAGCAATCAGCCCCAGCATTTT. Protein product: CASSLDNRFLSNQPQHF.

The chain recombines TRBV6-5 with TRBJ1-1; 7 bases match TRBD1. The V gene's germline CDR1 is MNHEY and CDR2 SVGAGI. Trimming took 0 bases from V and 0 from J; bases not matched to a gene: 1. The CDR3 runs to 15 residues. The CDR3 sequence: CASSYSQGLNTEAFF. CDR3 nucleotides: TGTGCCAGCAGTTACTCACAGGGGTTGAACACTGAAGCTTTCTTT.

The chain combines TRBV7-3 with TRBJ1-1, with 8 bases identical to TRBD1. This CDR3 region has 14 residues. Germline CDR1 is SGHTA and CDR2 is FQGTGA. The trim removed 6 bases at V and 0 bases at J, leaving 3 bases unmatched. The CDR3 loop is CASSLTGVNTEAFF. For the CDR3, the DNA is TGTGCCAGCAGTTTGACAGGGGTGAACACTGAAGCTTTCTTT.

The rearrangement uses TRBV13 and TRBJ2-3; 9 nucleotides align to TRBD2. The CDR3 is 20 residues long. The V segment lost 3 bases and the J segment 3 bases; nucleotides outside the gene matches: 19. Germline loops: CDR1 PRHDT, CDR2 FYEKMQ (reference sequence). CDR3 coding DNA: TGTGCCAGCAGCTTCCTCCCTCTGTCCAGCGGGAGGATGGGGACAGATACGCAGTATTTT. Translation gives CASSFLPLSSGRMGTDTQYF.

The chain employs TRBV27 and TRBJ2-7, with 7 positions matching TRBD2. Germline values: CDR1 MNHEY, CDR2 SMNVEV (reference sequence). CDR3 length: 14 residues. V was pared by 6 bases and J by 0 bases, with 5 bases of the junction left unmatched. This CDR3 is CASRFWGGSYEQYF. For the CDR3, the DNA is TGTGCCAGCAGGTTCTGGGGGGGCTCCTACGAGCAGTACTTC.

This clone was seen a few times. The chain employs TRBV28 and TRBJ1-5, with D uncertain. V lost 3 bases and J 2 bases, leaving 23 bases between the germline ends. The V gene's germline CDR1 is MDHEN and CDR2 SYDVKM. The CDR3 covers 19 residues. The CDR3 bases are TGTGCCAGCAGTTTCCCCCACCGGGGTTTGAGGTTGGGCAATCAGCCCCAGCATTTT. Encoded protein: CASSFPHRGLRLGNQPQHF. The entire variable domain, with the rest obtained from reference TRBV28 and TRBJ1-5, is as follows: DVKVTQSSRYLVKRTGEKVFLECVQDMDHENMFWYRQDPGLGLRLIYFSYDVKMKEKGDIPEGYSVSREKKERFSLILESASTNQTSMYLCASSFPHRGLRLGNQPQHFGDGTRLSIL.

CDR3 in amino acids: CSVSRTLLYNEQFF. Written as DNA, the CDR3 is TGCAGCGTTAGCAGGACTCTCCTTTACAATGAGCAGTTCTTC. The J gene is TRBJ2-1, the V gene TRBV29-1, with D perhaps matching TRBD2 (5 bases). V lost 5 bases and J lost 4, with 15 bases in between. This CDR3 is 14 amino acids long. In germline, CDR1 is SQVTM, CDR2 ANQGSEA.

This clone was seen once. The V gene is TRBV28, the J gene TRBJ1-2; TRBD1 matches at 9 bases. J lost 4 bases, V lost 6 bases, and 18 bases had no gene match. Germline V CDR1 and CDR2: MDHEN, SYDVKM. The CDR3 contains 18 residues. CDR3: CASSPLVNTGGAGYGYTF. In DNA form, the CDR3 reads TGTGCCAGCAGCCCCTTAGTGAACACAGGGGGCGCAGGCTATGGCTACACCTTC.